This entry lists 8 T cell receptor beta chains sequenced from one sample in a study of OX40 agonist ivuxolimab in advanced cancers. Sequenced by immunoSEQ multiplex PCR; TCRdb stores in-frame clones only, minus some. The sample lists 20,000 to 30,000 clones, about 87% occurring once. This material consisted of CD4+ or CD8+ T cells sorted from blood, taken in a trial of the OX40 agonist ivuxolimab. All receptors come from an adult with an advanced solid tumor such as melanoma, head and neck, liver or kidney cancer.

The CDR3 protein is CAWGSPWAGIYEQYF. CDR3 sequence (DNA): TGTGCCTGGGGATCGCCCTGGGCAGGTATCTACGAGCAGTACTTC. This chain connects TRBV30 to TRBJ2-7; D uncertain. This CDR3 comprises 15 residues. V was trimmed by 5 bases and J by 3 bases, leaving 20 bases between them. Germline CDR1 is GTSNPN and CDR2 is SVGIG (reference sequence).

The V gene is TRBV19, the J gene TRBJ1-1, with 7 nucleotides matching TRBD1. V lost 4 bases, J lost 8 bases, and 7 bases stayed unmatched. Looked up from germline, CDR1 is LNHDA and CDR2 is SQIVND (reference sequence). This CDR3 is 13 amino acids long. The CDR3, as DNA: TGTGCCAGTAGTAGAGACAGGGACGCAGAAGCTTTCTTT. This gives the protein CASSRDRDAEAFF.

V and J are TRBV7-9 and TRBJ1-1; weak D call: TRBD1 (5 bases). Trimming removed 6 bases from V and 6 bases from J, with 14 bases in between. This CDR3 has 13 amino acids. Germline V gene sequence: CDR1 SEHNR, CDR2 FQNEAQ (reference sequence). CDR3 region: CASSTGGIAEAFF. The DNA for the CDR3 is TGTGCCAGCAGTACGGGGGGTATCGCTGAAGCTTTCTTT.

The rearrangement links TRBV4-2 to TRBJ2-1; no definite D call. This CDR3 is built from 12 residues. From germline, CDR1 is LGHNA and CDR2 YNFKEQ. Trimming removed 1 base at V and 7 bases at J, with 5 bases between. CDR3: CASSQVRNEQFF. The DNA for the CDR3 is TGTGCCAGCAGCCAAGTAAGGAATGAGCAGTTCTTC.

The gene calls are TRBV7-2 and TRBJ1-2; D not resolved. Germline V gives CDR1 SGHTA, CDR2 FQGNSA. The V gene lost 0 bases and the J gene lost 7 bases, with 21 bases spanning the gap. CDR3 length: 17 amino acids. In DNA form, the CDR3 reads TGTGCCAGCAGCTTAGCGGGGTCCGGGCTCCAATGGGGTGGCTACACCTTC. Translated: CASSLAGSGLQWGGYTF. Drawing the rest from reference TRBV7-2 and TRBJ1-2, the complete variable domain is GAGVSQSPSNKVTEKGKDVELRCDPISGHTALYWYRQSLGQGLEFLIYFQGNSAPDKSGLPSDRFSAERTGGSVSTLTIQRTQQEDSAVYLCASSLAGSGLQWGGYTFGSGTRLTVV.

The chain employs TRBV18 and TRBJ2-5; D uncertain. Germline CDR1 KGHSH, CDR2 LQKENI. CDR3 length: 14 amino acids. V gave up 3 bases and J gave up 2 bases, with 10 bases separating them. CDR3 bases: TGTGCCAGCTCACCGACGGGCGCGCAAGAGACCCAGTACTTC. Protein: CASSPTGAQETQYF.

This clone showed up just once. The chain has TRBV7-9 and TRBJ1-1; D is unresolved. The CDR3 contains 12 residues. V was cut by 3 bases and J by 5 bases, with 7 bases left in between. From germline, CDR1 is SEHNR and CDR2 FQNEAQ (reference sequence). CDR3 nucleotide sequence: TGTGCCAGCAGCTTTGCAGCGACTGAAGCTTTCTTT. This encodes CASSFAATEAFF.

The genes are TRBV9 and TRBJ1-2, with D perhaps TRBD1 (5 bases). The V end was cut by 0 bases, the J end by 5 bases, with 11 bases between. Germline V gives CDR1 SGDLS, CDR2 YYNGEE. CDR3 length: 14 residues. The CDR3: CASSVAGEGYGYTF. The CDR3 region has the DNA TGTGCCAGCAGCGTAGCCGGGGAGGGGTATGGCTACACCTTC.